The 25 T cell receptor beta chains presented below share a single source sample, sequenced in a study of graft-versus-host responses after intestinal transplantation. The protocol was immunoSEQ multiplex PCR, while the TCRdb copy is restricted to in-frame clones and leaves out a portion. The data show 55,000 to 75,000 clones, 84% seen once. These receptors have no known antigen. Source: unstimulated CD4+ T cells sorted from spleen or lymph node cells, taken before transplant. The receptors derive from a human donor who was the organ donor for an intestinal transplant.

This clone was counted only a few times. V usage is TRBV5-1 and J usage is TRBJ2-5; 11 bases line up with TRBD2. CDR3 length equals 15 residues. The V gene end was trimmed by 2 bases and the J gene end by 5 bases; junction bases not matched to a gene: 5. The germline V gene encodes CDR1 SGHRS and CDR2 YFSETQ. DNA for the CDR3: TGCGCCAGCAGCTTTAGCGGGGGGGCGAAGGAGACCCAGTACTTC. It translates to CASSFSGGAKETQYF. The complete variable domain, with remaining parts taken from reference TRBV5-1 and TRBJ2-5, reads KAGVTQTPRYLIKTRGQQVTLSCSPISGHRSVSWYQQTPGQGLQFLFEYFSETQRNKGNFPGRFSGRQFSNSRSEMNVSTLELGDSALYLCASSFSGGAKETQYFGPGTRLLVL.

V is TRBV19 and J is TRBJ2-5; 8 positions match TRBD1. The CDR3 runs 14 residues. Germline-derived CDR1 and CDR2 are LNHDA and SQIVND (reference sequence). V lost 4 bases and J lost 5; bases outside the gene matches: 6. The CDR3: CASSKPGGGETQYF. The CDR3 DNA reads as TGTGCCAGTAGTAAACCAGGGGGCGGTGAGACCCAGTACTTC.

The chain recombines TRBV7-2 with TRBJ1-1, with TRBD1 matching 7 bases. The CDR3 sequence is 12 residues long. Germline trimming cut 5 bases from V and 10 bases from J; bases unmatched to any gene: 7. Germline lookup yields CDR1 SGHTA and CDR2 FQGNSA. CDR3 sequence: CASSPLTGRAFF. CDR3 coding DNA: TGTGCCAGCAGCCCTCTGACAGGGCGAGCTTTCTTT.

The V gene is TRBV18, the J gene TRBJ1-5; unclear D gene. V shed 2 bases and J shed 5 bases, with 7 bases lying between them. This CDR3 comprises 13 residues. Germline loops: CDR1 KGHSH, CDR2 LQKENI. CDR3 loop: CASSPMLDQPQHF. DNA for the CDR3: TGTGCCAGCTCACCAATGCTAGATCAGCCCCAGCATTTT.

J is TRBJ2-4 and V is TRBV4-3; weak D call: TRBD2 (5 bases). The V end was cut by 0 bases, the J end by 0 bases, with 9 bases between. CDR3 length: 16 amino acids. The germline V gene encodes CDR1 LGHNA and CDR2 YSLEER. The CDR3 loop is CASSQERGLAKNIQYF. CDR3 DNA: TGCGCCAGCAGCCAAGAGAGAGGACTAGCCAAAAACATTCAGTACTTC.

V usage is TRBV20-1 and J usage is TRBJ1-1, with D perhaps TRBD1 (5 bases). CDR3 size: 11 residues. Trimming left V 6 bases short and J 5 bases short, with 10 bases between. CDR1 is DFQATT and CDR2 is SNEGSKA in the germline V gene (reference sequence). The CDR3 region has the DNA TGCAGTGCCCAAGGGGTAACTGAAGCTTTCTTT. It yields the protein CSAQGVTEAFF.

The chain recombines TRBV4-2 with TRBJ2-2; 12 bases are a match to TRBD2. The CDR3 runs 18 residues. The V segment lost 2 bases and the J segment 0 bases; nucleotides outside the gene matches: 4. Germline CDR1 LGHNA, CDR2 YNFKEQ. DNA for the CDR3: TGTGCCAGCAGCCAATTTGGACTAGCGGGGTCGAACACCGGGGAGCTGTTTTTT. Translation gives CASSQFGLAGSNTGELFF.

This chain joins TRBV7-3 and TRBJ1-4; 8 nucleotides align to TRBD1. This CDR3 has 17 residues. Germline CDR1 is SGHTA and CDR2 is FQGTGA. V gave up 0 bases and J gave up 4 bases; unmatched junction bases: 7. The CDR3 bases are TGTGCCAGCAGCTTAACGGGGCAGGGGGCTGGTAATGAAAAACTGTTTTTT. It specifies CASSLTGQGAGNEKLFF. The variable domain in full, with the rest retrieved from reference TRBV7-3 and TRBJ1-4, is GAGVSQTPSNKVTEKGKYVELRCDPISGHTALYWYRQSLGQGPEFLIYFQGTGAADDSGLPNDRFFAVRPEGSVSTLKIQRTERGDSAVYLCASSLTGQGAGNEKLFFGSGTQLSVL.

V gene TRBV7-2 combines with J gene TRBJ1-3, with a weak D call TRBD1 (6 bases). Trimming removed 1 base at V and 4 bases at J, with 11 bases between. Germline assignment: CDR1 SGHTA and CDR2 FQGNSA. This CDR3 has 15 amino acids. The CDR3 nucleotides are TGTGCCAGCAGCTTAGTGGCAGGGGTCGGAAACACCATATATTTT. The encoded protein is CASSLVAGVGNTIYF.

The CDR3 region is CASSEAGAAGNTIYF. As DNA, the CDR3 is TGTGCCAGCAGTGAAGCAGGGGCTGCTGGAAACACCATATATTTT. The rearrangement joins TRBV2 to TRBJ1-3; possible D gene TRBD1, 5 bases. This CDR3 has 15 amino acids. Trimming took off 0 bases at V and 2 bases at J, with 8 bases between the two ends. Per germline, CDR1 SNHLY and CDR2 FYNNEI. The full variable domain, rest sourced from reference TRBV2 and TRBJ1-3, is EPEVTQTPSHQVTQMGQEVILRCVPISNHLYFYWYRQILGQKVEFLVSFYNNEISEKSEIFDDQFSVERPDGSNFTLKIRSTKLEDSAMYFCASSEAGAAGNTIYFGEGSWLTVV.

This clone was observed once. This chain uses TRBV5-6 with TRBJ1-1, with TRBD1 matching over 8 bases. The CDR3 sequence is 15 residues long. The germline CDR1 and CDR2 sequences are SGHDT and YYEEEE. Germline trimming cut 3 bases from V and 0 bases from J; bases unmatched to any gene: 4. This CDR3 is CASSSQDRVNTEAFF. The CDR3 DNA reads TGTGCCAGCAGCTCCCAGGACAGGGTGAACACTGAAGCTTTCTTT.

This clone was counted a few times. V usage is TRBV18 and J usage is TRBJ1-2; D might be TRBD1 (5 bases). V lost 3 bases and J lost 4, with 15 bases in between. The germline V gene has CDR1 KGHSH and CDR2 LQKENI. The CDR3 covers 15 residues. CDR3 nucleotides: TGTGCCAGCTCACCGGTAGGGGCGGAGACCTATGGCTACACCTTC. Protein product: CASSPVGAETYGYTF.

This sequence joins TRBV7-3 and TRBJ2-3, with 8 bases matching TRBD1. The germline gives CDR1 SGHTA, CDR2 FQGTGA. The V segment lost 0 bases and the J segment 3 bases; nucleotides outside the gene matches: 8. This CDR3 is built from 17 residues. The DNA for the CDR3 is TGTGCCAGCAGCTTAACGTTTGCAGGGGGCCCGACAGATACGCAGTATTTT. As protein: CASSLTFAGGPTDTQYF.

CDR3 DNA: TGCAGCGTTGAACCATTACCACGTCTTGCGGGGGGGCAACTCAATGAGCAGTTCTTC. It is translated as CSVEPLPRLAGGQLNEQFF. The chain carries TRBV29-1 and TRBJ2-1; 9 bases are a match to TRBD2. From germline, CDR1 is SQVTM and CDR2 ANQGSEA. Trimming cost V 2 bases and J 6 bases; bases outside gene matches: 20. The CDR3 runs 19 residues.

The chain links TRBV18 to TRBJ2-5; D is unresolved. CDR1 and CDR2 from the germline V gene are KGHSH and LQKENI. The CDR3 has 12 residues. V lost 1 base to trimming and J lost 4 bases, with 4 bases between them. The CDR3 here is CASSPLGETQYF. The CDR3 DNA sequence: TGTGCCAGCTCACCACTCGGAGAGACCCAGTACTTC.

The CDR3 coding sequence is TGTGCCAGCAGTGATTTCGGAGGGAATTCACCCCTCCACTTT. Encoded protein: CASSDFGGNSPLHF. The V and J genes are TRBV2 and TRBJ1-6; D call uncertain. The V end lost 3 bases, the J end lost 7 bases, and 10 bases lay between the germline ends. The germline gives CDR1 SNHLY, CDR2 FYNNEI. The CDR3 length is 14 residues.

V usage is TRBV13 and J usage is TRBJ2-2, with D perhaps matching TRBD1 (7 bases). The V gene lost 5 bases and the J gene lost 5 bases, with 15 bases spanning the gap. The germline gives CDR1 PRHDT, CDR2 FYEKMQ (reference sequence). The CDR3 totals 15 residues. CDR3 nucleotides: TGTGCCAGCAGCGGCGGGACAGACACGACCGGGGAGCTGTTTTTT. Encoded protein: CASSGGTDTTGELFF.

V usage is TRBV7-2 and J usage is TRBJ2-1; 8 nucleotides align to TRBD1. The CDR3 has 12 amino acids. Per germline, CDR1 SGHTA and CDR2 FQGNSA. The J segment lost 12 bases and the V segment lost 6 bases, leaving 7 bases of the junction unmatched. The CDR3 DNA sequence: TGTGCCAGCAGGAGACAACAGGGGGGGCAGTTCTTC. It yields the protein CASRRQQGGQFF.

The rearrangement joins TRBV9 to TRBJ2-3; D call uncertain. Between the trimmed V and J ends, which lost 4 bases and 4 bases, there was a span of 7 bases. Per the germline V gene, CDR1 is SGDLS and CDR2 is YYNGEE. The CDR3 totals 12 residues. CDR3 loop: CASSQLADTQYF. DNA of the CDR3: TGTGCCAGCAGCCAACTTGCAGATACGCAGTATTTT.

The rearrangement uses TRBV6-6 and TRBJ1-5; D unresolved. CDR1 MNHNY and CDR2 SVGAGI come from the germline V gene (reference sequence). V lost 0 bases and J 3 bases, leaving 9 bases between the germline ends. This CDR3 contains 15 residues. CDR3 amino acids: CASSYSSGDNQPQHF. The CDR3, as DNA: TGTGCCAGCAGTTACTCGTCCGGTGACAATCAGCCCCAGCATTTT.

The chain employs TRBV6-1 and TRBJ1-1, with TRBD1 as a possible D gene (6 bases). V was clipped by 6 bases and J by 5 bases, with 16 bases between them. The CDR3 has 14 residues. In germline, CDR1 is MNHNS, CDR2 SASEGT. Here the CDR3 reads CASRDYDRNTEAFF. The CDR3, as DNA: TGTGCCAGCAGAGACTATGACAGGAATACTGAAGCTTTCTTT.

The CDR3 region has the DNA TGCGCCAGCAGCCAAGATACCCAAGCACGGGCCGGGGAGCTGTTTTTT. Protein product: CASSQDTQARAGELFF. The rearrangement uses TRBV4-1 and TRBJ2-2; D gene ambiguous. Looked up from germline, CDR1 is MGHRA and CDR2 is YSYEKL. V lost 0 bases and J lost 6, with 14 bases in between. The CDR3 has 16 residues.

The rearrangement joins TRBV25-1 to TRBJ1-2; D uncertain. Germline lookup yields CDR1 MGHDK and CDR2 SYGVNS. V dropped 4 bases and J dropped 4 bases, with 7 bases sitting between them. The CDR3 runs 12 residues. In nucleotides, the CDR3 is TGTGCCAGCAGTGCGGGGATCTATGGCTACACCTTC. It codes for CASSAGIYGYTF.

The chain employs TRBV6-6 and TRBJ2-3, with D maybe TRBD1 (5 bases). V was trimmed by 6 bases and J by 4 bases, leaving 11 bases between them. The germline V gene encodes CDR1 MNHNY and CDR2 SVGAGI (reference sequence). The CDR3 spans 13 residues. The CDR3 DNA sequence: TGTGCCAGCAGGAACGGACAAGCAGATACGCAGTATTTT. This gives the protein CASRNGQADTQYF.

The J gene is TRBJ2-6, the V gene TRBV18, with TRBD1 matching over 7 bases. Germline V gene data show CDR1 as KGHSH and CDR2 as LQKENI. J lost 4 bases, V lost 3 bases, and 15 bases had no gene match. The CDR3 has 19 amino acids. The CDR3 DNA is TGTGCCAGCTCACCCCTCGATACAGGGGTTTCCTCCGGGGCCAACGTCCTGACTTTC. It yields the protein CASSPLDTGVSSGANVLTF.